This T cell receptor (beta chain) was observed in a study of cytomegalovirus exposure and HLA in healthy donors. The PCR used 60 Vbeta and 13 Jbeta primers. Data came from immunoSEQ multiplex PCR; TCRdb stores just in-frame clones and leaves some out. The table records around 130,000 clones, 50% to 75% of them present only once. Trimming took 2 bases from V and 6 from J, leaving 14 bases between them. Germline V gene lookup returns CDR1 SNHLY and CDR2 FYNNEI. The CDR3 consists of 16 residues. Sample: PBMCs. The chain carries TRBV2 and TRBJ1-6; no firm D call. This TCR was recovered from a woman aged 40 to 49 in good health and CMV-seropositive. This CDR3 is CASSERSGTPNSPLHF. The CDR3 bases are TGTGCCAGCAGTGAACGATCGGGAACCCCTAATTCACCCCTCCACTTT.